What follows describes a single T cell receptor beta chain. Germline CDR1 is SGDLS and CDR2 is YYNGEE. The CDR3 extends over 14 amino acids. V dropped 3 bases and J dropped 1; count of bases not matched to a gene: 0. This entry is derived from a study of blood T cell repertoires in COVID-19. The wider study: Sites in the United States, Italy and Spain provided acute and convalescent COVID-19 samples.

Authors' data handling: Reference gene primer amplification gave estimated nucleated cell counts. TCRdb keeps only in-frame clones here, not all; method: immunoSEQ multiplex PCR. V and J calls and clone size are copied from that table; D and trimming were computed from the DNA. Of about 140,000 clones listed, 80% to 85% are singletons. The TCR sequence derives from a woman older than 75 with acute or convalescent COVID-19. The rearrangement joins TRBV9 to TRBJ2-2; 7 bases match TRBD1. The sequenced material came from peripheral blood. CDR3 sequence: CASSGQGNTGELFF. Here the CDR3 DNA reads TGTGCCAGCAGCGGACAGGGGAACACCGGGGAGCTGTTTTTT.